This T cell receptor beta chain was recovered during a study of T cell repertoires in cytomegalovirus infection. Points from the study as a whole: Frequencies of public TCR beta families were cumulated, and this identified carriers of CMV plus the relevant HLA.

Using its own MiXCR run on the reads, TCRdb lists one record per CDR3 protein. The sample carries about 310,000 distinct CDR3 sequences, around a sixth recorded once. In the case of this clonotype: Antigen specificity is unknown.

The CDR3 runs 16 residues. CDR1 is MNHNY and CDR2 is SVGAGI in the germline V gene (reference sequence). Trimming took 6 bases from V and 2 from J, leaving 20 bases between them. The chain uses TRBV6-6 and TRBJ2-7; D not certain. This receptor was taken from a human donor in good health (CMV status not recorded). Some clones in this sample may be carry-over from other donors' samples. The sequencing sample was made of PBMCs. CDR3: CASRPALGQETYEQYF. CDR3 nucleotide sequence: TGTGCCAGCAGGCCAGCGTTGGGCCAGGAAACCTACGAGCAGTACTTC.